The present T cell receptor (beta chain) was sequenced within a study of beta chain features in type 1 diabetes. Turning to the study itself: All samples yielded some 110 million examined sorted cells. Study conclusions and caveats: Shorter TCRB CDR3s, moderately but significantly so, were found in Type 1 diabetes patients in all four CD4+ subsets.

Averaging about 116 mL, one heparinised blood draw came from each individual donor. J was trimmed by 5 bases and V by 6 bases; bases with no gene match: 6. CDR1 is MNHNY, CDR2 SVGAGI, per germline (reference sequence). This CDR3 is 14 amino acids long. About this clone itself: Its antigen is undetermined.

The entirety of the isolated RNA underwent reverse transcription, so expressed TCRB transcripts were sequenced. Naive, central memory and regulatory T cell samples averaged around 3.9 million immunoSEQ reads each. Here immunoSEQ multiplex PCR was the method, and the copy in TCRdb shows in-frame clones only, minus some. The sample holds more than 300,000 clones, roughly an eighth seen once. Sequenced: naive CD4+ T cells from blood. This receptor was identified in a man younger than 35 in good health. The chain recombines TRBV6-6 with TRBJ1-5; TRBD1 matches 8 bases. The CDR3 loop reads CASSRTGGDQPQHF. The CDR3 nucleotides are TGTGCCAGCAGCCGCACAGGGGGTGATCAGCCCCAGCATTTT.